What follows are 3 T cell receptor beta chains derived from one specimen sequenced in a study of OX40 agonist ivuxolimab in advanced cancers. Produced via immunoSEQ multiplex PCR; TCRdb's table is partial and in-frame only. The sample contains some 45,000 clones, more than 80% of which appear only once. The specimen was CD4+ or CD8+ T cells sorted from blood, collected in a trial of the OX40 agonist ivuxolimab. The receptors stem from an adult with an advanced solid tumor such as melanoma, head and neck, liver or kidney cancer.

The rearrangement joins TRBV30 to TRBJ1-6; unclear D gene. The CDR3 is made up of 14 amino acids. Germline assignment: CDR1 GTSNPN and CDR2 SVGIG (reference sequence). Trimming stripped 3 bases from V and 7 bases from J, with 13 bases between. The CDR3 spells CAWRVLAPNSPLHF. In nucleotides, the CDR3 is TGTGCCTGGAGAGTACTAGCGCCCAATTCACCCCTCCACTTT.

The chain recombines TRBV7-9 with TRBJ2-1, with TRBD2 identical over 12 bases. The germline V gene encodes CDR1 SEHNR and CDR2 FQNEAQ (reference sequence). The CDR3 has 12 amino acids. After removal of 9 bases from V and 8 bases from J, the junction contained 2 bases not matched to a gene. This CDR3 is CASRLAGDEQFF. The CDR3, as DNA: TGTGCCAGTCGACTAGCGGGAGATGAGCAGTTCTTC. The full variable domain, its missing parts supplied by reference TRBV7-9 and TRBJ2-1, is DTGVSQNPRHKITKRGQNVTFRCDPISEHNRLYWYRQTLGQGPEFLTYFQNEAQLEKSRLLSDRFSAERPKGSFSTLEIQRTEQGDSAMYLCASRLAGDEQFFGPGTRLTVL.

The rearrangement links TRBV6-1 to TRBJ2-7; D remains unclear. From germline, CDR1 is MNHNS and CDR2 SASEGT. The V end was cut by 0 bases, the J end by 3 bases, with 6 bases between. The CDR3 contains 13 residues. CDR3 in amino acids: CASSEAPFYEQYF. The CDR3 DNA follows: TGTGCCAGCAGTGAAGCCCCATTCTACGAGCAGTACTTC.